Given below is one T cell receptor beta chain in context. TCRdb re-derived calls from the reads in MiXCR, one entry per CDR3 protein. The sample carries about 310,000 distinct CDR3 sequences, 15% to 20% recorded once. These data belong to a study of T cell repertoires in cytomegalovirus infection. V lost 5 bases to trimming and J lost 11 bases, with 12 bases between them. CDR1 MDHEN and CDR2 SYDVKM come from the germline V gene. This CDR3 contains 12 residues. The chain recombines TRBV28 with TRBJ1-4; tentative D call: TRBD1 (5 bases). This sequence was found in a human donor in good health (CMV status not recorded). Some clones in this sample may be carry-over from other donors' samples. The material sequenced was PBMCs. DNA for the CDR3: TGTGCCAGCAGTCCCAGGGTTGGGAAACTGTTTTTT. Translated: CASSPRVGKLFF.